A selection of T cell receptor beta chains follows, all from one sample in a study of OX40 agonist ivuxolimab in advanced cancers. Clones were read by immunoSEQ multiplex PCR, and TCRdb kept only the in-frame ones, dropping some. Of around 75,000 clones listed, 80% to 90% are singletons. Here the sequenced sample was CD4+ or CD8+ T cells sorted from blood, taken in a trial of the OX40 agonist ivuxolimab. These receptors originate from an adult with an advanced solid tumor such as melanoma, head and neck, liver or kidney cancer. CDR3s include the opening cysteine and the closing phenylalanine or tryptophan. The D gene is left open where the match is weak. The size field is filled for only some rows; it gives once, few, many or a size class.

TGCGCCAGCAGCACGGGAGGCTACAATGAGCAGTTCTTC CASSTGGYNEQFF TRBD2 TRBV5-1 NA TRBJ2-1
TGTGCCAGCAGCTCCGGGACAGGTGAAGAGACCCAGTACTTC CASSSGTGEETQYF TRBD1 TRBV7-6 NA TRBJ2-5
TGTGCCAGTAGTACAAGCGGAAGGGGGATCGGTGAGCAGTTCTTC CASSTSGRGIGEQFF NA TRBV19 NA TRBJ2-1
TGTGCCAGCAGTACCCTGGACTACACAGATACGCAGTATTTT CASSTLDYTDTQYF NA TRBV27 NA TRBJ2-3
TGTGCCAGCTCACCACCCGTGGACACCATATATTTT CASSPPVDTIYF NA TRBV18 NA TRBJ1-3
TGTGCCAGCAGCGTAGAGGCAGATACGCAGTATTTT CASSVEADTQYF NA TRBV9 NA TRBJ2-3
TGTGCCAGCAGTTTTATCCCGGGACAGGGGGATGAGCAGTTCTTC CASSFIPGQGDEQFF TRBD1 TRBV7-2 NA TRBJ2-1
TGTGCCAGCAGTCTACGCAATGAGCAGTTCTTC CASSLRNEQFF NA TRBV28 once TRBJ2-1
TGTGCCAGCAGCTTATTAGAGGGGTACACTGAAGCTTTCTTT CASSLLEGYTEAFF NA TRBV7-9 NA TRBJ1-1
TGTGCCAGCAGTGATGGTAGCTGGGCTTACAATGAGCAGTTCTTC CASSDGSWAYNEQFF NA TRBV2 once TRBJ2-1
TGTGCCAGCAGCCCCGAGACAGGCCCAGAAGGGGGCTACACCTTC CASSPETGPEGGYTF NA TRBV9 NA TRBJ1-2
TGTGCCAGCACCATACTTGGTCAGCCCCAGCATTTT CASTILGQPQHF NA TRBV6-1 NA TRBJ1-5
TGTGCCAGTAGTACCTACATTTTAGACCGAGATGAGCAGTTCTTC CASSTYILDRDEQFF NA TRBV19 NA TRBJ2-1
TGCGCCAGCGGCCAGCGAAACACCGGGGAGCTGTTTTTT CASGQRNTGELFF NA TRBV5-1 NA TRBJ2-2
TGTGCCAGCAGCCAACAGTTGAATGAAAAACTGTTTTTT CASSQQLNEKLFF NA TRBV6-6 NA TRBJ1-4
TGTGCCAGCAGTTGGCGGGGGCCCCCCTACAATGAGCAGTTCTTC CASSWRGPPYNEQFF NA TRBV6-6 NA TRBJ2-1
TGTGCCATCTTCCCCCCCGAGCAGTACTTC CAIFPPEQYF NA TRBV16 NA TRBJ2-7
TGCGCCAGCAGCTCGGACTGGGGGGGGACCCAGTACTTC CASSSDWGGTQYF TRBD2 TRBV5-1 once TRBJ2-5
TGTGCCAGCAGCTCGCCCCTTCTAGCGGGAGGACAAGAGACCCAGTACTTC CASSSPLLAGGQETQYF TRBD2 TRBV13 NA TRBJ2-5
TGCAGCGTTGAAGATCTCGGCAGGCGTGTATACAATGAGCAGTTCTTC CSVEDLGRRVYNEQFF NA TRBV29-1 NA TRBJ2-1
TGTGCCAGCAGCCTACAGGGTGGGGGCTACGAGCAGTACTTC CASSLQGGGYEQYF NA TRBV6-6 once TRBJ2-7
TGTGCCAGCAGCTTTACAGGGGAGGATGGCTACACCTTC CASSFTGEDGYTF TRBD1 TRBV7-6 few TRBJ1-2
TGTGCCAGCAGGACCGGGACGGCAGCGGATACGCAGTATTTT CASRTGTAADTQYF NA TRBV5-4 NA TRBJ2-3
TGTGCCAGCGGGGACAGGGGAAACTATGGCTACACCTTC CASGDRGNYGYTF TRBD1 TRBV6-6 NA TRBJ1-2
TGTGCCAGCAATCGGGGAGACAGGGGTATCACTGAAGCTTTCTTT CASNRGDRGITEAFF TRBD1 TRBV27 NA TRBJ1-1
TGTGCCAGCAGGGGACAGGGGAGGGATCAGCCCCAGCATTTT CASRGQGRDQPQHF TRBD1 TRBV6-6 NA TRBJ1-5
TGCGCCAGCGCCCGGACAGGGAATGCGGCGATACAGTTCTTC CASARTGNAAIQFF TRBD1 TRBV5-1 NA TRBJ2-1
TGTGCCAGCAACTCGCGGTTCAGCTCCTACAATGAGCAGTTCTTC CASNSRFSSYNEQFF NA TRBV7-2 NA TRBJ2-1
TGTGCCAGCAGAGACAGGGGCTTAAGCACAGATACGCAGTATTTT CASRDRGLSTDTQYF TRBD1 TRBV6-1 NA TRBJ2-3
TGTGCCAGTAGTATTTTACAGGGCTACACTGAAGCTTTCTTT CASSILQGYTEAFF NA TRBV19 NA TRBJ1-1
TGTGCCACCTATCAGAGGTACGAGCAGTACTTC CATYQRYEQYF NA TRBV10-3 NA TRBJ2-7
TGTGCCAGCAGTTTCGGAGGGAGCACCATATATTTT CASSFGGSTIYF NA TRBV28 NA TRBJ1-3
TGTGCCATCAGTGAGTCACCCAAAGCCACCTACGAGCAGTACTTC CAISESPKATYEQYF NA TRBV10-3 NA TRBJ2-7
TGCGCCAGCAGTAGATCAGCGGGAGGCCAGGAGACCCAGTACTTC CASSRSAGGQETQYF TRBD2 TRBV10-1 NA TRBJ2-5
TGTGCCAGCAGCAGCTGGGGACAGGCTAACTATGGCTACACCTTC CASSSWGQANYGYTF TRBD1 TRBV5-6 NA TRBJ1-2
TGCGCCAGCAGCCTCGTCCCGACAGGAGTCTTTGGCTACACCTTC CASSLVPTGVFGYTF NA TRBV4-1 NA TRBJ1-2
TGTGCCAGCAGGGGGGACTCCTACGAGCAGTACTTC CASRGDSYEQYF NA TRBV2 NA TRBJ2-7
TGTGCCAGCAGAATAGCGGGGTTCACAGATACGCAGTATTTT CASRIAGFTDTQYF TRBD2 TRBV27 NA TRBJ2-3
TGTGCCAGCAGTAACCTAAAACAGGGGAATGCTTTCTTT CASSNLKQGNAFF TRBD1 TRBV6-6 once TRBJ1-1
TGCGCCAGCAGCTTGGAGGGCGGGGGTAGCACAGATACGCAGTATTTT CASSLEGGGSTDTQYF TRBD2 TRBV5-1 few TRBJ2-3
TGTGCCAGTAGTATGCCCAACAGGGGGCAAGGCTACACCTTC CASSMPNRGQGYTF TRBD1 TRBV19 NA TRBJ1-2
TGTGCCAGCAAAGCCCCAGGTAGTACTCAGCCCCAGCATTTT CASKAPGSTQPQHF NA TRBV2 NA TRBJ1-5
TGCGCCAGCAGCCAAGGTGCGGTAGTGAACACTGAAGCTTTCTTT CASSQGAVVNTEAFF NA TRBV4-1 NA TRBJ1-1
TGCGCCAGCAGTGATTATCCCGGGACAGGTGGCTACACCTTC CASSDYPGTGGYTF TRBD1 TRBV10-1 NA TRBJ1-2
TGTGCCGGGAGTTCGGGGGGTTCGGGGACCCAGTACTTC CAGSSGGSGTQYF TRBD2 TRBV28 few TRBJ2-5
TGCGCCAGCAGTGAGCCTCCCGGGACGGACTACTATGGCTACACCTTC CASSEPPGTDYYGYTF NA TRBV10-1 NA TRBJ1-2
TGTGCCAGCGGATACAGGGGGCCAAACTCTGGAAACACCATATATTTT CASGYRGPNSGNTIYF TRBD1 TRBV6-6 once TRBJ1-3